The 25 T cell receptor beta chains given below trace back to one sample, sequenced in a study of shared clonotypes between healthy human individuals (dated by TCRdb to about 2020). To prepare the library, the immunoSEQ multiplex PCR assay was applied. TCRdb limited this immuneACCESS table to in-frame rearrangements with V and J called. A share of clones is missing; checked studies link under half to unresolved V genes, and the rest is unexplained. This sample gives about 680,000 clones in total; around 90% of them show up just once. The top ten hold 20% to 25% of the sample. For the CD8 naive samples, CD45RO-negative cells were positively selected for CCR7, yielding a CD45RA+CCR7+ population from which TemRA cells were excluded. Specimen: naive CD8+ T cells sorted from blood. Sample cell subset or site, as interpreted from the label and publication: CD45RA+CCR7+. The receptors were sampled from a man aged 30-40 years in good health.

This rearrangement joins TRBV28 to TRBJ2-1; D may be TRBD1 or TRBD2 (5 bases each). CDR1 is MDHEN, CDR2 SYDVKM, per germline. The CDR3 has 12 amino acids. V was shortened by 6 bases and J by 6 bases, with 9 bases between the two germline ends. The DNA of the CDR3 is TGTGCCAGCAGGGGGGAGTCCAATGAGCAGTTCTTC. Its translation: CASRGESNEQFF.

The chain uses TRBV28 and TRBJ1-2; no clear D. CDR3 length: 13 amino acids. In germline, CDR1 is MDHEN, CDR2 SYDVKM. Trimming cost V 3 bases and J 2 bases, with 7 bases left between them. Written as DNA, the CDR3 is TGTGCCAGCAGTTTCTTGGAGAACTATGGCTACACCTTC. It is translated as CASSFLENYGYTF.

The V and J genes are TRBV28 and TRBJ2-1; 10 positions agree with TRBD2. CDR1 and CDR2 (germline): MDHEN, SYDVKM. This CDR3 has 15 residues. Trimming removed 3 bases from V and 5 bases from J; junction bases left unmatched: 4. This CDR3 is CASSFLAGEDNEQFF. Written as DNA, the CDR3 is TGTGCCAGCAGTTTTCTAGCGGGAGAGGACAATGAGCAGTTCTTC.

V is TRBV4-1 and J is TRBJ2-1; 11 bases map to TRBD2. The CDR3 runs 16 residues. Trimming removed 10 bases from V and 0 bases from J; junction bases left unmatched: 8. Germline loops: CDR1 MGHRA, CDR2 YSYEKL. CDR3 loop: CATQETSGASYNEQFF. Written as DNA, the CDR3 is TGCGCCACCCAAGAGACTAGCGGGGCCTCCTACAATGAGCAGTTCTTC.

The chain recombines TRBV5-6 with TRBJ1-5, with D unclear. The germline V and J ends were trimmed by 2 bases and 0 bases, with 9 bases remaining between them. This CDR3 comprises 15 residues. Germline V lookup: CDR1 SGHDT, CDR2 YYEEEE. As DNA, the CDR3 is TGTGCCAGCAGCTTAGGGAGTTATAGCAATCAGCCCCAGCATTTT. This encodes CASSLGSYSNQPQHF.

The chain employs TRBV6-5 and TRBJ2-5; 9 bases map to TRBD1. V was clipped by 4 bases and J by 4 bases; unmatched bases: 4. This CDR3 has 14 amino acids. Germline assignment: CDR1 MNHEY and CDR2 SVGAGI. CDR3 in amino acids: CASSWTGVGETQYF. CDR3 nucleotide sequence: TGTGCCAGCAGTTGGACAGGGGTGGGAGAGACCCAGTACTTC.

The chain carries TRBV19 and TRBJ2-1; D is unclear. CDR3 size: 14 residues. Per the germline V gene, CDR1 is LNHDA and CDR2 is SQIVND (reference sequence). V was shortened by 4 bases and J by 0 bases, with 7 bases between the two germline ends. The DNA of the CDR3 is TGTGCCAGTAGTACAGGTAACTCCTACAATGAGCAGTTCTTC. It specifies CASSTGNSYNEQFF.

The V and J genes are TRBV7-6 and TRBJ2-1; 7 nucleotides match TRBD2. CDR3 length: 17 residues. Germline loops: CDR1 SGHVS, CDR2 FNYEAQ. The junction had 13 bases not matched to a gene; V was cut back by 5 bases and J by 3 bases. CDR3 residues: CASSANPGGGDYNEQFF. The CDR3 DNA follows: TGTGCCAGCAGCGCAAACCCTGGGGGAGGGGACTACAATGAGCAGTTCTTC.

The genes are TRBV15 and TRBJ2-3; tentatively, D is TRBD1 (5 bases). Per germline, CDR1 LNHNV and CDR2 YYDKDF (reference sequence). CDR3 length: 15 residues. The V end lost 3 bases, the J end lost 2 bases, and 12 bases lay between the germline ends. CDR3 in DNA: TGTGCCACCAGCAGTTTGGGGCCTACCACAGATACGCAGTATTTT. It specifies CATSSLGPTTDTQYF. The entire variable domain, with the rest obtained from reference TRBV15 and TRBJ2-3, is as follows: DAMVIQNPRYQVTQFGKPVTLSCSQTLNHNVMYWYQQKSSQAPKLLFHYYDKDFNNEADTPDNFQSRRPNTSFCFLDIRSPGLGDTAMYLCATSSLGPTTDTQYFGPGTRLTVL.

The sample holds a few counts of this clone. The chain employs TRBV25-1 and TRBJ2-7; D may be TRBD2 (5 bases). Per the germline V gene, CDR1 is MGHDK and CDR2 is SYGVNS. The CDR3 has 15 residues. V lost 1 base, J lost 2 bases, and 12 bases lay in between. The CDR3 here is CASSELLDFAYEQYF. CDR3 coding DNA: TGTGCCAGCAGTGAATTACTGGACTTTGCCTACGAGCAGTACTTC.

This chain joins TRBV29-1 and TRBJ2-3; D is uncertain. CDR3 size: 13 residues. The V end lost 6 bases, the J end lost 9 bases, and 19 bases lay between the germline ends. CDR1 is SQVTM, CDR2 ANQGSEA, per germline. In DNA, the CDR3 is TGCAGCGTCGTTTTGGAGACGACCGACACGCAGTATTTT. The encoded protein is CSVVLETTDTQYF.

The chain couples TRBV7-2 to TRBJ2-7; D is ambiguous. The germline V and J ends were trimmed by 1 base and 0 bases, with 10 bases remaining between them. CDR3 size: 15 residues. CDR1 and CDR2 from the germline V gene are SGHTA and FQGNSA. CDR3 DNA: TGTGCCAGCAGCTTAGACGGCCTTAGCTCCTACGAGCAGTACTTC. It encodes CASSLDGLSSYEQYF.

The chain carries TRBV4-3 and TRBJ2-3, with D possibly being TRBD2 (6 bases). The CDR3 sequence is 18 residues long. Germline V gene data show CDR1 as LGHNA and CDR2 as YSLEER. V lost 0 bases, J lost 7 bases, and 23 bases lay in between. The CDR3 DNA is TGCGCCAGCAGCCAAGAACCTCCGGGACTGGATATTTTCTATACGCAGTATTTT. Its protein product is CASSQEPPGLDIFYTQYF.

This clone was observed a single time. The chain recombines TRBV5-1 with TRBJ1-1; 9 positions match TRBD1. Losses at the gene ends were 5 bases for V and 5 bases for J; bases not matched to a gene: 7. The CDR3 length is 14 residues. Germline loops: CDR1 SGHRS, CDR2 YFSETQ. CDR3 amino acids: CASSHGTGMTEAFF. The CDR3 DNA reads as TGCGCCAGCAGTCACGGGACAGGGATGACTGAAGCTTTCTTT.

This clone appeared a single time. The J gene is TRBJ2-7, the V gene TRBV29-1, with D tentatively TRBD2 (6 bases). The CDR3 is made up of 13 amino acids. Germline values: CDR1 SQVTM, CDR2 ANQGSEA. Trimming removed 6 bases at V and 4 bases at J, with 16 bases between. The CDR3 DNA follows: TGCAGCGTCAATACTCCTCGGGGGTACGAGCAGTACTTC. Translating it yields CSVNTPRGYEQYF.

This rearrangement joins TRBV25-1 to TRBJ2-5, with D unresolved. Germline assignment: CDR1 MGHDK and CDR2 SYGVNS. CDR3 length: 15 amino acids. V was pared by 2 bases and J by 0 bases, with 10 bases between. The CDR3 loop is CASSEGTTYQETQYF. The CDR3 DNA is TGTGCCAGCAGTGAAGGCACGACGTACCAAGAGACCCAGTACTTC. The full variable domain, with the rest looked up from reference TRBV25-1 and TRBJ2-5, is EADIYQTPRYLVIGTGKKITLECSQTMGHDKMYWYQQDPGMELHLIHYSYGVNSTEKGDLSSESTVSRIRTEHFPLTLESARPSHTSQYLCASSEGTTYQETQYFGPGTRLLVL.

The V gene is TRBV25-1, the J gene TRBJ2-3; TRBD2 aligns across 12 bases. CDR1 and CDR2 (germline): MGHDK, SYGVNS. This CDR3 is built from 14 residues. Trimming cost V 8 bases and J 4 bases; bases outside gene matches: 4. The CDR3 is CASRLAGVPDTQYF. In DNA, the CDR3 is TGTGCCAGCCGACTAGCGGGAGTGCCAGATACGCAGTATTTT.

This chain joins TRBV27 and TRBJ2-1, with D hard to call. The CDR3 runs to 15 residues. Trimming took 5 bases from V and 2 from J, leaving 13 bases between them. Germline values: CDR1 MNHEY, CDR2 SMNVEV (reference sequence). The CDR3 DNA sequence: TGTGCCAGCAGTACCCAGCCGGTGACCTACAATGAGCAGTTCTTC. Protein sequence: CASSTQPVTYNEQFF.

The chain links TRBV5-1 to TRBJ1-1; D perhaps matches TRBD1 (6 bases). V was clipped by 0 bases and J by 2 bases, with 8 bases between them. From germline, CDR1 is SGHRS and CDR2 YFSETQ. This CDR3 region has 14 residues. CDR3 protein: CASSLEQGNTEAFF. CDR3 coding DNA: TGCGCCAGCAGCTTGGAACAGGGCAACACTGAAGCTTTCTTT.

The gene calls are TRBV27 and TRBJ1-5, with D possibly TRBD1 on 6 matching bases. Germline values: CDR1 MNHEY, CDR2 SMNVEV (reference sequence). The CDR3 sequence is 13 residues long. V lost 8 bases, J lost 4 bases, and 12 bases lay in between. The CDR3 DNA is TGTGCCAGCTCAGGGGCAGGGAATCAGCCCCAGCATTTT. Protein: CASSGAGNQPQHF.

The rearrangement links TRBV6-1 to TRBJ2-7; TRBD1 agrees at 7 bases. With V trimmed by 4 bases and J by 2 bases, 5 bases remained unmatched. Germline values: CDR1 MNHNS, CDR2 SASEGT. The length of the CDR3 is 14 residues. The CDR3 region is CASSARTGTYEQYF. The CDR3 DNA follows: TGTGCCAGCAGTGCCAGGACAGGAACCTACGAGCAGTACTTC.

This sequence joins TRBV27 and TRBJ2-2; D gene ambiguous. Germline-derived CDR1 and CDR2 are MNHEY and SMNVEV (reference sequence). This CDR3 region has 15 residues. Trimming took off 5 bases at V and 6 bases at J, with 16 bases between the two ends. The CDR3 here is CASSPARRVAGELFF. CDR3 nucleotides: TGTGCCAGCAGTCCCGCTAGGAGAGTGGCCGGGGAGCTGTTTTTT.

V is TRBV19 and J is TRBJ2-5; D possibly corresponds to TRBD2 (6 bases). Looked up from germline, CDR1 is LNHDA and CDR2 is SQIVND (reference sequence). This CDR3 has 14 residues. V dropped 4 bases and J dropped 2 bases, with 11 bases sitting between them. In DNA, the CDR3 is TGTGCCAGTAGTACCCCCGGACTACAAGAGACCCAGTACTTC. It translates to CASSTPGLQETQYF.

This chain connects TRBV27 to TRBJ2-2; D gene uncertain. Germline CDR1 and CDR2: MNHEY and SMNVEV (reference sequence). CDR3 length: 13 amino acids. V was trimmed by 11 bases and J by 1 base, leaving 11 bases between them. CDR3 sequence (DNA): TGTGCCGCTGCTGGTGGGAACACCGGGGAGCTGTTTTTT. As protein: CAAAGGNTGELFF.

The genes are TRBV9 and TRBJ2-7; D is perhaps TRBD1 (6 bases). This CDR3 has 13 residues. The germline V gene has CDR1 SGDLS and CDR2 YYNGEE. V lost 4 bases, J lost 0 bases, and 8 bases lay in between. CDR3: CASSRDNSYEQYF. The CDR3 DNA reads TGTGCCAGCAGCCGGGACAACTCCTACGAGCAGTACTTC.